Listed here are 9 T cell receptor beta chains from one sample, sequenced in a study of vaccination effects on CD4 cells after COVID-19. The repertoire was sequenced with immunoSEQ multiplex PCR; TCRdb's copy has only in-frame clones and lacks some. The data contain tens of thousands of clones, over 60% of them singletons. Antigens of these TCRs are unknown. Using viral peptide pools, the ViraFEST assay grew out antigen-specific CD4+ T cells prior to sequencing. A roughly ten-day culture period preceded the isolation of CD4+ T cells. Their SARS-CoV-2 infection, verified by PCR, occurred between March and December 2020. Sequencing used CD4+ T cells from PBMCs cultured with HCoV-NL63 spike peptides, obtained before COVID-19 vaccination. The receptors stem from a human donor who had a prior SARS-CoV-2 infection.

The genes are TRBV27 and TRBJ2-3; TRBD2 is a possible D gene (6 bases). Between the trimmed V and J ends, which lost 0 bases and 7 bases, there was a span of 11 bases. Germline-derived CDR1 and CDR2 are MNHEY and SMNVEV (reference sequence). This CDR3 spans 14 amino acids. CDR3 nucleotides: TGTGCCAGCAGTTTATCGACGGGCGGGAATACGCAGTATTTT. As protein: CASSLSTGGNTQYF.

V is TRBV24-1 and J is TRBJ2-1; 9 nucleotides agree with TRBD1. The junction had 8 bases not matched to a gene; V was cut back by 5 bases and J by 4 bases. The CDR3 covers 16 residues. Germline lookup yields CDR1 KGHDR and CDR2 SFDVKD. The CDR3: CATSAADRGEYNEQFF. In DNA form, the CDR3 reads TGTGCCACCAGTGCCGCGGACAGGGGTGAATACAATGAGCAGTTCTTC.

This sequence joins TRBV19 and TRBJ2-2; D gene uncertain. V lost 7 bases and J lost 5, with 17 bases in between. This CDR3 is built from 15 residues. Germline assignment: CDR1 LNHDA and CDR2 SQIVND (reference sequence). The CDR3 DNA reads TGTGCCAGTATTCCAATAGACGCTCTAACCGGGGAGCTGTTTTTT. Its protein product is CASIPIDALTGELFF.

The V gene is TRBV7-9, the J gene TRBJ2-5; D call uncertain. This CDR3 contains 12 residues. The germline CDR1 and CDR2 sequences are SEHNR and FQNEAQ (reference sequence). Trimming took 2 bases from V and 3 from J, leaving 4 bases between them. CDR3 sequence (DNA): TGTGCCAGCAGCTTACCGGAAGAGACCCAGTACTTC. Translating gives CASSLPEETQYF.

The chain recombines TRBV11-2 with TRBJ2-5; 10 nucleotides match TRBD2. This CDR3 region has 15 residues. With 6 bases clipped from V and 4 bases from J, the junction kept 8 bases outside the gene matches. Germline CDR1 SGHAT, CDR2 FQNNGV. The CDR3 sequence: CASRGAGGFGETQYF. The CDR3 DNA follows: TGTGCCAGCAGGGGAGCGGGGGGGTTTGGAGAGACCCAGTACTTC.

The genes are TRBV6-2 or TRBV6-3 and TRBJ1-5, with D possibly TRBD1 on 6 matching bases. The CDR3 runs to 11 residues. Germline CDR1 MNHEY, CDR2 SVGEGT. V dropped 6 bases and J dropped 15 bases, with 15 bases sitting between them. The CDR3 coding sequence is TGTGCCAGCAGCCAGGCAGGGGATAGGCATTTT. Translation: CASSQAGDRHF.

The J gene is TRBJ2-5, the V gene TRBV11-2, with TRBD2 matching over 11 bases. The CDR3 has 18 amino acids. J gave up 1 base and V 1 base, and 8 bases lay outside the gene matches. The germline gives CDR1 SGHAT, CDR2 FQNNGV. In nucleotides, the CDR3 is TGTGCCAGCAGCTTAGGGGATCTAGCGGGAGGTTCCCAAGAGACCCAGTACTTC. It encodes CASSLGDLAGGSQETQYF.

This clone was seen only a few times. The rearrangement joins TRBV20-1 to TRBJ2-5; 14 nucleotides match TRBD2. The V gene's germline CDR1 is DFQATT and CDR2 SNEGSKA (reference sequence). CDR3 length: 16 residues. Trimming cost V 3 bases and J 2 bases; bases outside gene matches: 5. DNA for the CDR3: TGCAGTGCTAGTCGACTAGCGGGAGGGTTTCAAGAGACCCAGTACTTC. It yields the protein CSASRLAGGFQETQYF.

V usage is TRBV7-6 and J usage is TRBJ1-2, with unresolved D. Germline-derived CDR1 and CDR2 are SGHVS and FNYEAQ. V lost 4 bases to trimming and J lost 0 bases, with 6 bases between them. The CDR3 covers 13 residues. Here the CDR3 reads CASSSYANYGYTF. The DNA of the CDR3 is TGTGCCAGCAGCTCCTATGCTAACTATGGCTACACCTTC.